What follows are 29 T cell receptor beta chains derived from one specimen sequenced in a study of CD8 T cells in ankylosing spondylitis. Study-level results: A TCR beta motif made of 7 to 9 highly homologous variants seemed typical of ankylosing spondylitis blood.

These receptors' targets are unknown. In TCRdb, the 5' RACE reads were re-called with MiXCR into one record per CDR3 protein. The repertoire holds more than 600,000 distinct CDR3 sequences, roughly 19% seen once, with approximately 18% in the top ten. The sequenced sample was blood, either unsorted or a sorted T cell fraction (not recorded which). All receptors derive from a male donor with ankylosing spondylitis.

Ten or more counts support this clonotype. The chain is built from TRBV29-1 and TRBJ1-4, with D perhaps TRBD1 (6 bases). The CDR3 runs to 14 residues. V was clipped by 4 bases and J by 2 bases, with 11 bases between them. Germline V gene lookup returns CDR1 SQVTM and CDR2 ANQGSEA. The CDR3 DNA reads TGCAGCGTTGTCGGGGGGGCCACTAATGAAAAACTGTTTTTT. This gives the protein CSVVGGATNEKLFF. Using reference TRBV29-1 and TRBJ1-4 for the parts outside the CDR3, the full variable domain is SAVISQKPSRDICQRGTSLTIQCQVDSQVTMMFWYRQQPGQSLTLIATANQGSEATYESGFVIDKFPISRPNLTFSTLTVSNMSPEDSSIYLCSVVGGATNEKLFFGSGTQLSVL.

This rearrangement joins TRBV15 to TRBJ2-4, with unresolved D. The CDR3 totals 16 residues. V was cut by 0 bases and J by 6 bases, with 15 bases left in between. CDR1 and CDR2 (germline): LNHNV, YYDKDF (reference sequence). CDR3 sequence reads: CATSRDSSRVGNIQYF. In DNA form, the CDR3 reads TGTGCCACCAGCAGAGATTCATCCCGTGTTGGAAACATTCAGTACTTC. The full variable domain, its missing parts supplied by reference TRBV15 and TRBJ2-4, is DAMVIQNPRYQVTQFGKPVTLSCSQTLNHNVMYWYQQKSSQAPKLLFHYYDKDFNNEADTPDNFQSRRPNTSFCFLDIRSPGLGDTAMYLCATSRDSSRVGNIQYFGAGTRLSVL.

The gene calls are TRBV20-1 and TRBJ1-3, with unresolved D. The CDR3 spans 15 residues. The germline V gene encodes CDR1 DFQATT and CDR2 SNEGSKA (reference sequence). Deletions cut 0 bases from V and 3 bases from J, with 12 bases between. DNA for the CDR3: TGCAGTGCTAGAGAATCCGGTTTCAGTGGAAACACCATATATTTT. Translated: CSARESGFSGNTIYF.

This clonotype occurred a few times. The V and J genes are TRBV5-1 and TRBJ1-2, with D hard to call. CDR1 is SGHRS, CDR2 YFSETQ, per germline. This CDR3 has 13 amino acids. Trimming removed 1 base at V and 4 bases at J, with 8 bases between. CDR3 protein: CASSLSAPYGYTF. Here the CDR3 DNA reads TGCGCCAGCAGCTTGTCAGCCCCCTATGGCTACACCTTC.

This chain links TRBV6-1 with TRBJ2-6; D ambiguous. The V gene's germline CDR1 is MNHNS and CDR2 SASEGT. The CDR3 is 15 amino acids. The V gene lost 7 bases and the J gene lost 2 bases, with 12 bases spanning the gap. CDR3 region: CASIQRGAGANVLTF. The CDR3 nucleotides read TGTGCCAGCATCCAACGAGGAGCTGGGGCCAACGTCCTGACTTTC.

CDR3 sequence reads: CSARDSGTGNQPQHF. The CDR3 coding sequence is TGCAGTGCTAGAGATTCCGGGACAGGAAATCAGCCCCAGCATTTT. This sequence joins TRBV20-1 and TRBJ1-5, with TRBD1 matching over 8 bases. The CDR3 spans 15 residues. The V segment lost 0 bases and the J segment 4 bases; nucleotides outside the gene matches: 5. Germline V gives CDR1 DFQATT, CDR2 SNEGSKA (reference sequence).

This clonotype was counted a few times. The chain couples TRBV19 to TRBJ2-1, with TRBD1 matching over 8 bases. Germline assignment: CDR1 LNHDA and CDR2 SQIVND (reference sequence). The CDR3 is 15 residues long. The ends lost 1 base at V and 4 bases at J; junction bases unmatched: 3. The DNA of the CDR3 is TGTGCCAGTAGTATAGCGGGACAGGTATACAATGAGCAGTTCTTC. Amino acids: CASSIAGQVYNEQFF.

This clonotype was found a few times. The rearrangement joins TRBV7-2 to TRBJ2-1, with TRBD2 matching over 7 bases. The ends lost 4 bases at V and 9 bases at J; junction bases unmatched: 18. The CDR3 runs 17 residues. Germline V gene sequence: CDR1 SGHTA, CDR2 FQGNSA. CDR3 amino acids: CASSSRGDFSNRGEQFF. CDR3 in DNA: TGTGCCAGCAGCTCCCGGGGGGACTTCTCGAATAGGGGTGAGCAGTTCTTC.

The J gene is TRBJ1-1, the V gene TRBV20-1; D is unresolved. The germline V gene has CDR1 DFQATT and CDR2 SNEGSKA (reference sequence). The germline V and J ends were trimmed by 3 bases and 2 bases, with 16 bases remaining between them. This CDR3 comprises 15 residues. DNA for the CDR3: TGCAGTGCTAGTTCCGGCAGCTCACTAAACACTGAAGCTTTCTTT. Residues: CSASSGSSLNTEAFF.

The rearrangement links TRBV12-3 or TRBV12-4 to TRBJ1-1, with 10 bases aligning to TRBD1. After removal of 5 bases from V and 5 bases from J, the junction contained 14 bases not matched to a gene. There are 17 residues in the CDR3. Written as DNA, the CDR3 is TGTGCCAGCAGTCCATCCGACAGGGGGCTAATGAGGACTGAAGCTTTCTTT. It codes for CASSPSDRGLMRTEAFF.

Points on this clonotype: A read error may be the cause here, since a much bigger clone is one base away. The genes are TRBV30 and TRBJ1-2; D is ambiguous. The CDR3 is 12 residues long. V was cut by 0 bases and J by 6 bases, with 8 bases left in between. The germline gives CDR1 GTSNPN, CDR2 SVGIG (reference sequence). The CDR3 protein is CAWSVQGNGYTF. As DNA, the CDR3 is TGTGCCTGGAGTGTACAAGGGAATGGCTACACCTTC.

CDR3 sequence: CASSWDQNTGELFF. CDR3 bases: TGTGCCAGCAGCTGGGATCAGAACACCGGGGAGCTGTTTTTT. The chain is built from TRBV5-5 and TRBJ2-2; the D is unclear. The CDR3 is made up of 14 amino acids. Germline V gene sequence: CDR1 SGHKS, CDR2 YYEKEE (reference sequence). Trimming stripped 3 bases from V and 1 base from J, with 7 bases between.

This clonotype was picked up a small number of times. The V and J genes are TRBV12-3 or TRBV12-4 and TRBJ2-1; 10 bases match TRBD2. The CDR3 loop spans 15 amino acids. V shed 7 bases and J 5 bases; nucleotides not matched to a gene: 8. DNA for the CDR3: TGTGCCAGCATGACGCTAGCGGGAGTGGACAATGAGCAGTTCTTC. The encoded protein is CASMTLAGVDNEQFF.

This clonotype has just a few counts. CDR3 DNA sequence: TGCGCCAGCAGCCAAGATAGGTTCGCCTACGAGCAGTACTTC. This translates into CASSQDRFAYEQYF. The genes are TRBV4-3 and TRBJ2-7; D unclear. V was shortened by 0 bases and J by 2 bases, with 8 bases between the two germline ends. CDR1 and CDR2 from the germline V gene are LGHNA and YSLEER. This CDR3 comprises 14 residues.

This clonotype has only a few counts. The chain joins TRBV5-5 to TRBJ2-5, with 7 bases matching TRBD1. With 2 bases clipped from V and 8 bases from J, the junction kept 9 bases outside the gene matches. Germline lookup yields CDR1 SGHKS and CDR2 YYEKEE (reference sequence). The CDR3 extends over 14 amino acids. CDR3 in amino acids: CASSFGTDPPTQYF. Here the CDR3 DNA reads TGTGCCAGCAGCTTCGGGACAGACCCACCCACCCAGTACTTC.

The V gene is TRBV7-9, the J gene TRBJ2-2; 11 bases map to TRBD1. The trim removed 4 bases at V and 7 bases at J, leaving 5 bases unmatched. Per the germline V gene, CDR1 is SEHNR and CDR2 is FQNEAQ (reference sequence). The CDR3 runs to 15 residues. The CDR3 DNA is TGTGCCAGCAGCTCAAGGACAGGGGGCGTCGGGGAGCTGTTTTTT. Amino acids: CASSSRTGGVGELFF. Full variable domain (remainder filled in from reference TRBV7-9 and TRBJ2-2): DTGVSQNPRHKITKRGQNVTFRCDPISEHNRLYWYRQTLGQGPEFLTYFQNEAQLEKSRLLSDRFSAERPKGSFSTLEIQRTEQGDSAMYLCASSSRTGGVGELFFGEGSRLTVL.

This chain joins TRBV12-3 or TRBV12-4 and TRBJ2-1, with D hard to call. Trimming removed 6 bases from V and 10 bases from J, with 10 bases in between. The CDR3 runs 11 residues. The CDR3 sequence is CASREGVEQFF. CDR3 nucleotide sequence: TGTGCCAGCAGAGAAGGAGTAGAGCAGTTCTTC.

This clonotype was picked up a small number of times. CDR3 region: CASSPAWLAGTGELFF. The CDR3 coding sequence is TGTGCCAGCAGCCCAGCTTGGCTAGCGGGAACCGGGGAGCTGTTTTTT. The V and J genes are TRBV4-2 and TRBJ2-2; 9 positions agree with TRBD2. This CDR3 region has 16 residues. Germline V CDR1 and CDR2: LGHNA, YNFKEQ. V trimming: 4 bases; J trimming: 5 bases; junction bases outside the gene matches: 8.

V is TRBV15 and J is TRBJ1-2; D perhaps matches TRBD1 (6 bases). V lost 5 bases to trimming and J lost 6 bases, with 13 bases between them. CDR3 length: 13 amino acids. Per the germline V gene, CDR1 is LNHNV and CDR2 is YYDKDF (reference sequence). The CDR3, as DNA: TGTGCCACCAGCCCGGACAGAGGCCATGGCTACACCTTC. This encodes CATSPDRGHGYTF.

This clonotype was counted between two and nine times. The chain employs TRBV5-1 and TRBJ2-3; possible D gene TRBD2, 6 bases. CDR1 and CDR2 from the germline V gene are SGHRS and YFSETQ. This CDR3 spans 16 amino acids. The V end was cut by 0 bases, the J end by 0 bases, with 11 bases between. CDR3 nucleotide sequence: TGCGCCAGCAGCTTGGCCGGGGCGGGGAGCACAGATACGCAGTATTTT. Protein: CASSLAGAGSTDTQYF.

About this clonotype itself: A read error may explain this, as a much larger clone is one base away. The genes are TRBV4-1 and TRBJ2-7, with 10 nucleotides matching TRBD2. Unmatched junction bases numbered 4, after V lost 2 bases and J lost 3 bases. The germline gives CDR1 MGHRA, CDR2 YSYEKL. This CDR3 is built from 15 residues. CDR3 in DNA: TGCGCCAGCAGCCAACGGACTAGCGGCTTCTACGAGCAGTACTTC. Amino acid sequence: CASSQRTSGFYEQYF.

This chain connects TRBV4-3 to TRBJ1-1, with unresolved D. The V and J ends lost 0 bases and 1 base respectively, with 6 bases between them. This CDR3 has 14 amino acids. Germline assignment: CDR1 LGHNA and CDR2 YSLEER. The CDR3 reads CASSQEHPNTEAFF. The CDR3 DNA reads TGCGCCAGCAGCCAAGAACATCCGAACACTGAAGCTTTCTTT.

This clonotype was recorded a few times. The J gene is TRBJ1-6, the V gene TRBV12-3 or TRBV12-4; TRBD1 agrees at 7 bases. This CDR3 is 13 amino acids long. Trimming took 6 bases from V and 9 from J; bases not matched to a gene: 5. The CDR3 is CASSRQGPSPLHF. The CDR3 coding sequence is TGTGCCAGCAGCAGACAGGGCCCTTCACCCCTCCACTTT.

This chain links TRBV6-1 with TRBJ1-2; weak D call: TRBD1 (6 bases). The ends were cut back, 5 bases at V and 3 bases at J, with 13 bases in the middle. The CDR3 contains 14 residues. Germline V gene lookup returns CDR1 MNHNS and CDR2 SASEGT. This chain's CDR3 is CASSRQDEYYGYTF. CDR3 nucleotides: TGTGCCAGCAGTAGACAGGACGAGTACTATGGCTACACCTTC.

This chain links TRBV24-1 with TRBJ1-2; D is ambiguous. The CDR3 has 13 amino acids. V was clipped by 5 bases and J by 0 bases, with 6 bases between them. From germline, CDR1 is KGHDR and CDR2 SFDVKD. In nucleotides, the CDR3 is TGTGCCACCAGTGCAGGAGCTAACTATGGCTACACCTTC. It codes for CATSAGANYGYTF.

The V gene is TRBV28, the J gene TRBJ1-3, with 9 bases aligning to TRBD1. The CDR3 is 16 amino acids. CDR1 and CDR2 from the germline V gene are MDHEN and SYDVKM. V was pared by 5 bases and J by 1 base, with 6 bases of the junction left unmatched. The CDR3 loop reads CASSLPGTGSGNTIYF. In DNA form, the CDR3 reads TGTGCCAGCAGTCTCCCCGGGACAGGGTCTGGAAACACCATATATTTT.

This chain connects TRBV9 to TRBJ2-7, with unresolved D. Germline V CDR1 and CDR2: SGDLS, YYNGEE. V lost 4 bases to trimming and J lost 2 bases, with 16 bases between them. This CDR3 has 15 residues. The CDR3 region has the DNA TGTGCCAGCAGCCCAGTCGTGGACGCCACCTACGAGCAGTACTTC. Its translation is CASSPVVDATYEQYF.

This sequence joins TRBV5-1 and TRBJ2-3, with D perhaps TRBD1 (7 bases). With 3 bases removed from V and 0 bases from J, the gap between germline ends came to 14 bases. Germline values: CDR1 SGHRS, CDR2 YFSETQ. This CDR3 region has 16 residues. CDR3 residues: CASSSGGTASTDTQYF. CDR3 sequence (DNA): TGCGCCAGCAGCTCCGGAGGGACAGCTAGCACAGATACGCAGTATTTT.

This clonotype was seen more than once but under ten times. The rearrangement links TRBV5-1 to TRBJ1-6; possibly TRBD1 for D (5 bases). CDR3 length: 15 residues. V was shortened by 1 base and J by 7 bases, with 12 bases between the two germline ends. Per germline, CDR1 SGHRS and CDR2 YFSETQ. The CDR3 sequence is CASSLNGDRNSPLHF. CDR3 DNA sequence: TGCGCCAGCAGCTTGAATGGGGACCGGAATTCACCCCTCCACTTT.